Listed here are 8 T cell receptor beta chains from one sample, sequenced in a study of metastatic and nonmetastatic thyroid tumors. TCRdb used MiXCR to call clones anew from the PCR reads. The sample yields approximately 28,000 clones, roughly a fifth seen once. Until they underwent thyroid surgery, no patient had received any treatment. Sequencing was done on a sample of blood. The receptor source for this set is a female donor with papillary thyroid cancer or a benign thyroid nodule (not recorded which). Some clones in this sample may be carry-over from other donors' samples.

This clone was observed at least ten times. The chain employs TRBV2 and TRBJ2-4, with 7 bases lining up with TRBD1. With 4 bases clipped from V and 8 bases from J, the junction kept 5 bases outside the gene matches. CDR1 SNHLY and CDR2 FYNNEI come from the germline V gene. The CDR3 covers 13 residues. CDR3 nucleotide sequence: TGTGCCAGCAGTGGTATGCAGGGGGACATTCAGTACTTC. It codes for CASSGMQGDIQYF.

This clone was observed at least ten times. The CDR3 loop reads CASSQVVSAGGYNEQFF. CDR3 nucleotides: TGTGCCAGCAGCCAAGTAGTATCAGCGGGGGGTTACAATGAGCAGTTCTTC. The chain is built from TRBV3-1 and TRBJ2-1; 9 nucleotides line up with TRBD2. The germline gives CDR1 LGHDT, CDR2 YNNKEL (reference sequence). V lost 1 base, J lost 4 bases, and 8 bases stayed unmatched. CDR3 length: 17 residues.

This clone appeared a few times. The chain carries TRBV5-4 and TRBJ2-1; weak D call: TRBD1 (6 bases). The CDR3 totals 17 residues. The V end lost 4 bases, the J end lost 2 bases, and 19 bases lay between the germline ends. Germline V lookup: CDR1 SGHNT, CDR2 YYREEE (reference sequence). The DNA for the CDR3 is TGTGCCAGCAGCATTGGGGGCCCTGCGGATCCCTACAATGAGCAGTTCTTC. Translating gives CASSIGGPADPYNEQFF.

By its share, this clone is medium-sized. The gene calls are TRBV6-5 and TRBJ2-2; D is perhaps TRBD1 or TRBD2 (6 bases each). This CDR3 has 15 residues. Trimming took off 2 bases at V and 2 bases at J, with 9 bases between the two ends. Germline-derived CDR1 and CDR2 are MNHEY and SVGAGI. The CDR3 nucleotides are TGTGCCAGCAGTTACGAGGGGGGAAACACCGGGGAGCTGTTTTTT. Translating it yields CASSYEGGNTGELFF.

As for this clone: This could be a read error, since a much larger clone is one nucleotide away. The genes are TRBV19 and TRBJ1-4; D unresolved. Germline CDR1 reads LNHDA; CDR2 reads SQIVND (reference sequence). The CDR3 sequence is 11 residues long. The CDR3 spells CANSVREKLFF. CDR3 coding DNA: TGTGCCAATAGTGTACGGGAAAAACTGTTTTTT.

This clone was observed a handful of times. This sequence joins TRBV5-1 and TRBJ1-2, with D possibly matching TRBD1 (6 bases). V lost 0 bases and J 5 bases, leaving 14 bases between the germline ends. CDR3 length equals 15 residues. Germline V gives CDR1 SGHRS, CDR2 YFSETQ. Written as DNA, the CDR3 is TGCGCCAGCAGCTTGGGGGGGGCAGGACCTTATGGCTACACCTTC. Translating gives CASSLGGAGPYGYTF. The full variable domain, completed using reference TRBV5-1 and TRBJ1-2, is KAGVTQTPRYLIKTRGQQVTLSCSPISGHRSVSWYQQTPGQGLQFLFEYFSETQRNKGNFPGRFSGRQFSNSRSEMNVSTLELGDSALYLCASSLGGAGPYGYTFGSGTRLTVV.

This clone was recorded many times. CDR3 in DNA: TGTGCCAGCAGTCCCAGGGATGATATTAATCAGCCCCAGCATTTT. Residues: CASSPRDDINQPQHF. The rearrangement links TRBV28 to TRBJ1-5, with D perhaps matching TRBD1 (5 bases). CDR3 length equals 15 residues. CDR1 and CDR2 (germline): MDHEN, SYDVKM. Trimming stripped 5 bases from V and 4 bases from J, with 15 bases between.

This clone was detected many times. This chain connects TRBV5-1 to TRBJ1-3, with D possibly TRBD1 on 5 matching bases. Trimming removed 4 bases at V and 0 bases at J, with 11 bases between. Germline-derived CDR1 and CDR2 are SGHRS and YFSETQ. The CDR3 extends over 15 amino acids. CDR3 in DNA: TGCGCCAGCAGCCTGGTCGGGGGCTCTGGAAACACCATATATTTT. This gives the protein CASSLVGGSGNTIYF.